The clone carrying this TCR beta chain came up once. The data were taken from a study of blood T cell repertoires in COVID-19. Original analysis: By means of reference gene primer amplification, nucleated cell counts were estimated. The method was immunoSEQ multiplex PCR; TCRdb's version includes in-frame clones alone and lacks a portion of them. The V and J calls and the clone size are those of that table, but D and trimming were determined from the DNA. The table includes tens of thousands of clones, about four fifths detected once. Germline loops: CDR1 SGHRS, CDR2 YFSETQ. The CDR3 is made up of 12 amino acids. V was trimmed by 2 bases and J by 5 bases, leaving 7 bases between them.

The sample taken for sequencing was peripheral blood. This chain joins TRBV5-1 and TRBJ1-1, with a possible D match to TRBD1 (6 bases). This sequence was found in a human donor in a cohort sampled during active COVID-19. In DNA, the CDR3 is TGCGCCAGCAGCTTTACAGGGACTGAAGCTTTCTTT. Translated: CASSFTGTEAFF.